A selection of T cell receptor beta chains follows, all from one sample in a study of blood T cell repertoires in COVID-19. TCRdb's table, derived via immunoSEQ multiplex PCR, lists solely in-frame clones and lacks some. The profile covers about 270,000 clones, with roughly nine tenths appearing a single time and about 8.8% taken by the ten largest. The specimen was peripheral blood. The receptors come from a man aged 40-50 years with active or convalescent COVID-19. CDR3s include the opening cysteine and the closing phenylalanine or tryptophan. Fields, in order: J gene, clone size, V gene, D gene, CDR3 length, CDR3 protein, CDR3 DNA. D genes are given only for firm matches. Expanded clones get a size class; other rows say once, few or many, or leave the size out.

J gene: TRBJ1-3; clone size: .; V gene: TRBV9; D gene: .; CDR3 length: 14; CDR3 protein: CASSVTDSGNTIYF; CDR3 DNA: TGTGCCAGCAGCGTGACAGACTCTGGAAACACCATATATTTT
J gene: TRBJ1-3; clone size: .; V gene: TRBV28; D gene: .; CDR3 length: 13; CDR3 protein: CASSLQTGNTIYF; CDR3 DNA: TGTGCCAGCAGTTTGCAGACTGGAAACACCATATATTTT
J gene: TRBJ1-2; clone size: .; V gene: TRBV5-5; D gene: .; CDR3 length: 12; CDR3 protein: CASSLEEYGYTF; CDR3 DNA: TGTGCCAGCAGCTTGGAAGAGTATGGCTACACCTTC
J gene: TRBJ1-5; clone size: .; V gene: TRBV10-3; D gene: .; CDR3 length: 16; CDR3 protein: CAISESGGRVNQPQHF; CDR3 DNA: TGTGCCATCAGTGAGTCAGGAGGGAGGGTCAATCAGCCCCAGCATTTT
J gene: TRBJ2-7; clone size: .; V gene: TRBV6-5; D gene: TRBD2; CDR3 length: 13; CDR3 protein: CASRASGGYEQYF; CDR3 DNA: TGTGCCAGCCGAGCTAGCGGAGGATACGAGCAGTACTTC
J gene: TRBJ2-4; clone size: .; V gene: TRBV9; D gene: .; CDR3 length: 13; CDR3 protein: CASSVDGENIQYF; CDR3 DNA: TGTGCCAGCAGCGTAGACGGGGAAAACATTCAGTACTTC
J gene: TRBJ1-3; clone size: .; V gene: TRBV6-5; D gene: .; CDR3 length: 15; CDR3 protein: CASSYSGVSGNTIYF; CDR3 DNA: TGTGCCAGCAGTTACTCGGGAGTCTCTGGAAACACCATATATTTT
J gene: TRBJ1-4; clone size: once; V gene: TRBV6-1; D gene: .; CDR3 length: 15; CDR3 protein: CASSEAGDWMEKLFF; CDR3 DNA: TGTGCCAGCAGTGAAGCCGGGGATTGGATGGAAAAACTGTTTTTT
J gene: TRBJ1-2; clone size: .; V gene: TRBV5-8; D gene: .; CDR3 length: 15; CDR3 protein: CASSLVAGSHYGYTF; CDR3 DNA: TGTGCCAGCAGCTTGGTCGCAGGGTCCCACTATGGCTACACCTTC
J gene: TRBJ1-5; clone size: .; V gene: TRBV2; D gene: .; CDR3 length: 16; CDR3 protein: CASSEGFLGSNQPQHF; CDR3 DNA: TGTGCCAGCAGTGAAGGATTCCTCGGTAGCAATCAGCCCCAGCATTTT
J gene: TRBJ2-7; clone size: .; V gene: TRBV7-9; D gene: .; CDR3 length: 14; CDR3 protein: CASSLGSSSYEQYF; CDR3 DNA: TGTGCCAGCAGCTTAGGTTCCAGCTCCTACGAGCAGTACTTC
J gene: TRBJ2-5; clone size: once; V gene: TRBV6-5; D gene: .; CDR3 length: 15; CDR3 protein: CASRPNGLLQETQYF; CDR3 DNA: TGTGCCAGCAGACCCAACGGACTTCTCCAAGAGACCCAGTACTTC
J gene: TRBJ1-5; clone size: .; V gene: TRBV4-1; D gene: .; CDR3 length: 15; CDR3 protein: CASSQEQGTGQPQHF; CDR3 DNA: TGCGCCAGCAGCCAAGAACAGGGAACCGGCCAGCCCCAGCATTTT
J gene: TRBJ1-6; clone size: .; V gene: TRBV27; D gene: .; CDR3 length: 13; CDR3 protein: CASKSPNTSPLHF; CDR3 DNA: TGTGCCAGCAAGTCCCCCAACACTTCACCCCTCCACTTT
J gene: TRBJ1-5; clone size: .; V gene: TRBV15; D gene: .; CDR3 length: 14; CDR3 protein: CATSREGGDQPQHF; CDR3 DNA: TGTGCCACCAGCAGAGAAGGGGGGGATCAGCCCCAGCATTTT
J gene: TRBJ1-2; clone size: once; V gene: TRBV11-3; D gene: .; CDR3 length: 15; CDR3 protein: CASSLDLSGEGGYTF; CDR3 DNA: TGTGCCAGCAGCTTAGATCTCTCAGGGGAGGGCGGCTACACCTTC
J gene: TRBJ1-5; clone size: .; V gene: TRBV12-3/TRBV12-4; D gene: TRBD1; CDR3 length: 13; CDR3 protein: CASRGTGDQPQHF; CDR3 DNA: TGTGCCAGCAGGGGGACAGGGGATCAGCCCCAGCATTTT
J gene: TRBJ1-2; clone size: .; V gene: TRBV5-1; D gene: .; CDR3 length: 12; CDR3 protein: CASSLAGFGYTF; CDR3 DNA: TGCGCCAGCAGCTTGGCCGGGTTCGGCTACACCTTC
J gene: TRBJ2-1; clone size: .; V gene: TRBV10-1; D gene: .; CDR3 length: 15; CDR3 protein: CASSVAAPSYNEQFF; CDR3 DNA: TGCGCCAGCAGTGTAGCGGCCCCCTCCTACAATGAGCAGTTCTTC
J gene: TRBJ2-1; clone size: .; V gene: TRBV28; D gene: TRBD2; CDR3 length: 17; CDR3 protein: CASRVRSGLAGDTEQFF; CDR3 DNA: TGTGCCAGCAGGGTACGGTCAGGACTAGCGGGGGATACAGAGCAGTTCTTC
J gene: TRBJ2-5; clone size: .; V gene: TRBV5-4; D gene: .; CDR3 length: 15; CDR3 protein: CASSPPLGGRETQYF; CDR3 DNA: TGTGCCAGCAGCCCGCCCCTGGGGGGGCGAGAGACCCAGTACTTC
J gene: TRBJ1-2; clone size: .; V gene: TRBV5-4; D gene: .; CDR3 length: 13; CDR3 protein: CASSAQGNYGYTF; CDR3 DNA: TGTGCCAGCAGCGCGCAGGGGAACTATGGCTACACCTTC
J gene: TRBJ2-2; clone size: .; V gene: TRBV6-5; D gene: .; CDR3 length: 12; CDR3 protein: CASSLSAGELFF; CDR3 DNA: TGTGCCAGCAGCCTTAGCGCCGGGGAGCTGTTTTTT
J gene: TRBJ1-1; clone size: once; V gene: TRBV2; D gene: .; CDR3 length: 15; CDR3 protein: CASHVGQGTNTEAFF; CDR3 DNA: TGTGCCAGCCATGTCGGGCAGGGGACGAACACTGAAGCTTTCTTT
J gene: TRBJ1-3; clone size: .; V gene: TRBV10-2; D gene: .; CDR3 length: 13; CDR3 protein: CASRTSSGNTIYF; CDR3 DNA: TGCGCCAGCAGAACGAGCTCTGGAAACACCATATATTTT
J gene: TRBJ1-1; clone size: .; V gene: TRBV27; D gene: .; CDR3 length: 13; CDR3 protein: CASSVGQLAEAFF; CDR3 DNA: TGTGCCAGCAGTGTTGGACAGCTTGCTGAAGCTTTCTTT
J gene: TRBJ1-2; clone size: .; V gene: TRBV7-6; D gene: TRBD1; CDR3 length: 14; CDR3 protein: CASSLGQGTYGYTF; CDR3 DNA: TGTGCCAGCAGCCTAGGACAGGGGACCTATGGCTACACCTTC
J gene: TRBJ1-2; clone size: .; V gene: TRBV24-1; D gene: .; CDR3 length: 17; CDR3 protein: CATSPPGQPKPSYGYTF; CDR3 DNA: TGTGCCACCAGCCCACCCGGACAACCCAAACCGAGCTATGGCTACACCTTC
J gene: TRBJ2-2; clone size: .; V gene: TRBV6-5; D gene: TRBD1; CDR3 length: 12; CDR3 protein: CASGQGPGELFF; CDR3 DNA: TGTGCCAGCGGACAGGGACCCGGGGAGCTGTTTTTT
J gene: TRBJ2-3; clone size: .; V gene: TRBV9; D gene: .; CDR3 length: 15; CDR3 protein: CASSAPEDSTDTQYF; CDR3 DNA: TGTGCCAGCAGCGCTCCGGAGGATAGCACAGATACGCAGTATTTT
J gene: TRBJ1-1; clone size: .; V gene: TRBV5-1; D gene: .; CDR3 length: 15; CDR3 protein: CASSLDSGVNTEAFF; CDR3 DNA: TGCGCCAGCAGCTTGGATTCCGGGGTAAACACTGAAGCTTTCTTT
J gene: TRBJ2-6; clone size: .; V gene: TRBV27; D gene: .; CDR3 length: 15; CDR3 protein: CASSLGQSGANVLTF; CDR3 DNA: TGTGCCAGCAGTTTGGGGCAATCTGGGGCCAACGTCCTGACTTTC